This T cell receptor (beta chain) was obtained from a study of T cell changes during pregnancy in multiple sclerosis (dated by TCRdb to about 2019). Turning to the overall study: The study looked at changes in the T cell repertoire across pregnancy in women with multiple sclerosis.

Library construction relied on the immunoSEQ multiplex PCR assay. TCRdb provides this immuneACCESS table in a form limited to in-frame rearrangements. Some clones are lacking; in checked studies, under half of them reflect an unresolved V gene, and why the rest are absent is not known. The sample data list approximately 100,000 clones, and about 94% of these were observed just once. The ten largest clones take up more than 0.8% of the sample. Worth noting for this clone: Its antigen remains undetermined. The sample holds no much larger clone one base away, and base qualities are not on file.

The source of this sequence is a female donor with multiple sclerosis, enrolled in a pregnancy study. This sample comprised peripheral blood, obtained before pregnancy.

In nucleotide form, the sequence is TGTGCCAGTAGTAGTCTCCTCACAGATACGCAGTATTTT. This encodes CASSSLLTDTQYF. The rearranged chain carries TRBV19 and TRBJ2-3, with no confidently assigned D gene. The germline V gene (reference sequence) provides CDR1 LNHDA and CDR2 SQIVND. From the cysteine up to the phenylalanine, the CDR3 has a length of 13 residues. Only the CDR3 region is kept as DNA, spanning 39 bases read in frame from base 1. Trimming takes 4 bases from V and 2 bases from J, and the germline ends sit 7 bases apart.